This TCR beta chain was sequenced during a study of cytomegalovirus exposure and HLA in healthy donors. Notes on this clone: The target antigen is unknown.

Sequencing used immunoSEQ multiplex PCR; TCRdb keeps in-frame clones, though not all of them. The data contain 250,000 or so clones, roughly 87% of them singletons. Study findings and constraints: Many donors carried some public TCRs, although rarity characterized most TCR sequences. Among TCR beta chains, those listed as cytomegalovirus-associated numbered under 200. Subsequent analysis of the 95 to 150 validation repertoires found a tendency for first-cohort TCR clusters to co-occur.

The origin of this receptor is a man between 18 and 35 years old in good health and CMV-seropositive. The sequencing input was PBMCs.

The CDR3 sequence: CATSRDSAGVVTQYF. CDR3 nucleotides: TGTGCCACCAGCAGAGACTCAGCGGGAGTCGTGACCCAGTACTTC. This chain joins TRBV15 and TRBJ2-5; TRBD2 matches at 8 bases. Germline lookup yields CDR1 LNHNV and CDR2 YYDKDF (reference sequence). V trimming: 0 bases; J trimming: 7 bases; junction bases outside the gene matches: 7. The CDR3 spans 15 residues. Full variable domain (remainder filled in from reference TRBV15 and TRBJ2-5): DAMVIQNPRYQVTQFGKPVTLSCSQTLNHNVMYWYQQKSSQAPKLLFHYYDKDFNNEADTPDNFQSRRPNTSFCFLDIRSPGLGDTAMYLCATSRDSAGVVTQYFGPGTRLLVL.